This TCR beta chain stems from a study of blood T cell repertoires in COVID-19. Study as a whole: Some COVID-19 samples were acute and others convalescent; all came from the United States, Italy and Spain. T cells, B-cell-depleted T cells, or PBMCs supplied cDNA or gDNA.

Original processing methods: Amplification of reference gene primers was used by the study to estimate nucleated cell counts. Sequenced by immunoSEQ multiplex PCR; TCRdb stores in-frame clones only, minus some. V and J calls and clone size are given by that table; D and trimming were obtained from the DNA. The sample includes more than 140,000 clones, over 75% of them seen just once. The V gene end was trimmed by 6 bases and the J gene end by 5 bases; junction bases not matched to a gene: 16. CDR1 is SGHTA and CDR2 is FQGNSA in the germline V gene. This CDR3 is built from 16 residues. The sample comprised peripheral blood. The clonotype comes from a human donor in a cohort sampled during active COVID-19. The chain uses TRBV7-2 and TRBJ2-7; 7 bases align to TRBD1. The CDR3 DNA reads as TGTGCCAGCAGACCCAACTTTCTACAGGGGTGGAACGAGCAGTACTTC. Its translation is CASRPNFLQGWNEQYF.